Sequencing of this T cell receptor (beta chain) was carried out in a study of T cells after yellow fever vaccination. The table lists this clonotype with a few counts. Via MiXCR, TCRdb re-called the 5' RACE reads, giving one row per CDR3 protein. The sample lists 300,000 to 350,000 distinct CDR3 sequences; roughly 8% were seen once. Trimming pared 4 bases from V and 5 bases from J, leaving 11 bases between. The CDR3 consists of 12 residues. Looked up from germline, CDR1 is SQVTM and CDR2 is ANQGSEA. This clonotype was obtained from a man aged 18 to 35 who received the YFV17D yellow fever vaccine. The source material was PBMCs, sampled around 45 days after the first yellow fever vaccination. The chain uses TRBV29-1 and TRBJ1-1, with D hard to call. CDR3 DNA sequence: TGCAGCGTTGTTCTTCTGAGTACTGAAGCTTTCTTT. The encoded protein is CSVVLLSTEAFF.